These 32 T cell receptor beta chains came from one sample sequenced in a study of radiotherapy plus CTLA-4 blockade in lung cancer. Repertoires were generated with immunoSEQ multiplex PCR, while TCRdb's copy carries only in-frame clones and drops some. The table shows roughly 39,000 clones, with over 65% occurring only once. This sample comprised peripheral blood, obtained from a patient treated with radiotherapy plus ipilimumab. These receptors were collected from a human donor with non-small cell lung cancer who had stable disease on radiotherapy plus ipilimumab.

The chain is built from TRBV28 and TRBJ1-2; TRBD1 agrees at 8 bases. CDR3 length: 13 amino acids. Germline CDR1 reads MDHEN; CDR2 reads SYDVKM. The J segment lost 8 bases and the V segment lost 4 bases, leaving 6 bases of the junction unmatched. CDR3 bases: TGTGCCAGCAGTTCCGGACAGGGCTGGGGCTACACCTTC. Protein product: CASSSGQGWGYTF.

This clone appeared a single time. The genes are TRBV7-2 and TRBJ2-7, with D unresolved. CDR3 length: 14 residues. The V end lost 6 bases, the J end lost 5 bases, and 17 bases lay between the germline ends. Germline-derived CDR1 and CDR2 are SGHTA and FQGNSA. As DNA, the CDR3 is TGTGCCAGCAGTCCTTGGAGCCGTCGGGACGAGCAGTACTTC. Residues: CASSPWSRRDEQYF.

V is TRBV5-4 and J is TRBJ1-1; TRBD1 matches at 8 bases. V gave up 3 bases and J gave up 1 base; unmatched junction bases: 5. Germline V gives CDR1 SGHNT, CDR2 YYREEE (reference sequence). CDR3 size: 15 residues. CDR3 DNA: TGTGCCAGCAGCTCACGGACAGGGCCGAACACTGAAGCTTTCTTT. As protein: CASSSRTGPNTEAFF.

The chain combines TRBV29-1 with TRBJ1-1; TRBD1 aligns across 7 bases. The junction had 1 base not matched to a gene; V was cut back by 5 bases and J by 1 base. This CDR3 has 12 amino acids. The germline V gene has CDR1 SQVTM and CDR2 ANQGSEA. The CDR3 sequence: CSVRQGNTEAFF. CDR3 coding DNA: TGCAGCGTTCGACAGGGGAACACTGAAGCTTTCTTT.

This chain joins TRBV28 and TRBJ2-3; 9 positions agree with TRBD1. The J segment lost 4 bases and the V segment lost 5 bases, leaving 4 bases of the junction unmatched. This CDR3 region has 14 residues. The germline V gene has CDR1 MDHEN and CDR2 SYDVKM. CDR3 sequence: CASSLGQGADTQYF. The DNA for the CDR3 is TGTGCCAGCAGTCTGGGACAGGGTGCAGATACGCAGTATTTT.

This chain links TRBV19 with TRBJ1-2; D is unresolved. The germline gives CDR1 LNHDA, CDR2 SQIVND (reference sequence). CDR3 length equals 13 residues. The V end lost 6 bases, the J end lost 6 bases, and 14 bases lay between the germline ends. DNA for the CDR3: TGTGCCAGTAGATCGCCTCCTGGAGATGGCTACACCTTC. Encoded protein: CASRSPPGDGYTF.

This clone appeared once. The chain has TRBV9 and TRBJ2-2, with D maybe TRBD1 (5 bases). V was clipped by 4 bases and J by 3 bases, with 13 bases between them. The CDR3 is 15 residues long. Per the germline V gene, CDR1 is SGDLS and CDR2 is YYNGEE. The CDR3 loop reads CASSPVQVYTGELFF. For the CDR3, the DNA is TGTGCCAGCAGCCCCGTACAGGTTTACACCGGGGAGCTGTTTTTT.

The rearrangement links TRBV4-2 to TRBJ2-7; D is perhaps TRBD2 (5 bases). The CDR3 totals 15 residues. V lost 0 bases to trimming and J lost 2 bases, with 11 bases between them. The germline V gene has CDR1 LGHNA and CDR2 YNFKEQ. The CDR3: CASSQDLGVAYEQYF. CDR3 sequence (DNA): TGTGCCAGCAGCCAAGATCTCGGGGTCGCCTACGAGCAGTACTTC.

This chain connects TRBV28 to TRBJ1-4; perhaps TRBD1 as D (5 bases). CDR1 is MDHEN, CDR2 SYDVKM, per germline. The CDR3 loop spans 16 amino acids. The V gene lost 6 bases and the J gene lost 5 bases, with 19 bases spanning the gap. As DNA, the CDR3 is TGTGCCAGCAGCCTAACCCGCCAGGGAAGAAATGAAAAACTGTTTTTT. Translation gives CASSLTRQGRNEKLFF.

The rearrangement links TRBV19 to TRBJ1-2; tentatively, D is TRBD1 (5 bases). CDR1 and CDR2 from the germline V gene are LNHDA and SQIVND (reference sequence). The ends were cut back, 5 bases at V and 2 bases at J, with 12 bases in the middle. The CDR3 has 14 residues. As DNA, the CDR3 is TGTGCCAGTAGTGACCTTACAGGAAACTATGGCTACACCTTC. This translates into CASSDLTGNYGYTF.

As concerns this clone: Other nucleotide sequences in the sample specify the same CDR3. V and J are TRBV2 and TRBJ1-1; D unresolved. The CDR3 contains 13 residues. The germline V gene encodes CDR1 SNHLY and CDR2 FYNNEI. V lost 4 bases and J 2 bases, leaving 8 bases between the germline ends. The chain's CDR3 is CASSGSGNTEAFF. CDR3 sequence (DNA): TGTGCCAGCAGTGGGTCTGGAAACACTGAAGCTTTCTTT.

As to this clone: The sample contains more than one DNA sequence encoding this CDR3. CDR3 amino acids: CASSELPPGSNQPQHF. The DNA of the CDR3 is TGTGCCAGCAGTGAACTTCCTCCGGGCTCCAATCAGCCCCAGCATTTT. The J gene is TRBJ1-5, the V gene TRBV6-1, with no clear D. Germline V lookup: CDR1 MNHNS, CDR2 SASEGT. The CDR3 is 16 amino acids. The V end was cut by 2 bases, the J end by 3 bases, with 14 bases between.

The chain is built from TRBV6-1 and TRBJ2-1, with 7 bases matching TRBD1. The V gene's germline CDR1 is MNHNS and CDR2 SASEGT. The V and J ends lost 7 bases and 3 bases, in that order; junction bases with no gene match: 9. The CDR3 loop spans 15 amino acids. The CDR3 protein is CASIKGAGSYNEQFF. For the CDR3, the DNA is TGTGCCAGCATCAAGGGGGCGGGTAGCTACAATGAGCAGTTCTTC.

The chain links TRBV9 to TRBJ1-1, with a tentative D call TRBD1 (5 bases). The germline V gene has CDR1 SGDLS and CDR2 YYNGEE. V dropped 4 bases and J dropped 5 bases, with 24 bases sitting between them. The CDR3 runs to 17 residues. This chain's CDR3 is CASSPRGKGWDRTEAFF. Here the CDR3 DNA reads TGTGCCAGCAGCCCACGGGGAAAGGGTTGGGACCGTACTGAAGCTTTCTTT.

The chain carries TRBV5-5 and TRBJ1-5; no definite D call. V was trimmed by 4 bases and J by 1 base, leaving 15 bases between them. This CDR3 has 16 residues. Germline loops: CDR1 SGHKS, CDR2 YYEKEE (reference sequence). CDR3 in amino acids: CASSRELGGSNQPQHF. The CDR3 bases are TGTGCCAGCAGCCGCGAATTGGGAGGAAGCAATCAGCCCCAGCATTTT.

This chain connects TRBV7-2 to TRBJ2-3; no firm D call. Trimming took 5 bases from V and 0 from J, leaving 12 bases between them. The CDR3 is 15 amino acids. Germline CDR1 and CDR2: SGHTA and FQGNSA. The CDR3 loop is CASSVSRTSTDTQYF. In nucleotides, the CDR3 is TGTGCCAGCAGCGTTTCCAGAACTAGCACAGATACGCAGTATTTT.

This chain joins TRBV2 and TRBJ1-2; possible D gene TRBD1, 5 bases. The germline CDR1 and CDR2 sequences are SNHLY and FYNNEI. V shed 4 bases and J shed 7 bases, with 10 bases lying between them. This CDR3 contains 12 residues. The DNA for the CDR3 is TGTGCCAGCAGTGCGACAGAGGGTGGCTACACCTTC. Its translation: CASSATEGGYTF.

The chain uses TRBV9 and TRBJ1-2; D may be TRBD1 (6 bases). From germline, CDR1 is SGDLS and CDR2 YYNGEE. This CDR3 spans 15 amino acids. Trimming took off 3 bases at V and 4 bases at J, with 16 bases between the two ends. CDR3 region: CASSEGQQGSYGYTF. The CDR3 region has the DNA TGTGCCAGCAGCGAGGGCCAACAGGGTAGCTATGGCTACACCTTC.

This rearrangement joins TRBV11-2 to TRBJ2-1, with D unresolved. This CDR3 comprises 14 residues. Germline CDR1 and CDR2: SGHAT and FQNNGV. Trimming removed 1 base from V and 6 bases from J, with 10 bases in between. CDR3 sequence reads: CASSLGGYVNEQFF. CDR3 sequence (DNA): TGTGCCAGCAGCTTAGGGGGTTATGTCAATGAGCAGTTCTTC.

This clone was seen once. This rearrangement joins TRBV6-5 to TRBJ1-1; D is undetermined. CDR3 size: 11 residues. Germline V gene lookup returns CDR1 MNHEY and CDR2 SVGAGI. V was cut by 2 bases and J by 8 bases, with 6 bases left in between. CDR3: CASSYREEAFF. In nucleotides, the CDR3 is TGTGCCAGCAGTTACCGGGAAGAAGCTTTCTTT.

This chain links TRBV6-1 with TRBJ1-1, with D possibly being TRBD1 (5 bases). V gave up 3 bases and J gave up 7 bases, with 12 bases separating them. CDR1 is MNHNS, CDR2 SASEGT, per germline. The CDR3 sequence is 13 residues long. As DNA, the CDR3 is TGTGCCAGCAGTGAGATTCCTGGGGGTGAAGCTTTCTTT. It translates to CASSEIPGGEAFF.

This clone was seen just once. The V gene is TRBV2, the J gene TRBJ2-3; D is undetermined. This CDR3 has 10 residues. The V and J ends lost 8 bases and 8 bases respectively, with 8 bases between them. The germline V gene encodes CDR1 SNHLY and CDR2 FYNNEI. CDR3 nucleotide sequence: TGTGCCAGCGGCGGAATTACGCAGTATTTT. This sequence encodes CASGGITQYF.

J is TRBJ2-7 and V is TRBV23-1, with a tentative D call TRBD1 (5 bases). TRBV23-1 is treated as an ORF (open reading frame) with a function not yet certain. The V gene lost 0 bases and the J gene lost 3 bases, with 18 bases spanning the gap. This CDR3 has 17 residues. DNA for the CDR3: TGCGCCAGCAGTCAATCGGAGCAAAGGGGTCATGTCTACGAGCAGTACGTC. It translates to CASSQSEQRGHVYEQYV.

This chain links TRBV11-2 with TRBJ2-5; D remains ambiguous. The ends were cut back, 5 bases at V and 5 bases at J, with 15 bases in the middle. Germline values: CDR1 SGHAT, CDR2 FQNNGV. The CDR3 has 14 amino acids. The CDR3 DNA reads TGTGCCAGCAGCCTAAGGGCGCAAAAGGAGACCCAGTACTTC. As protein: CASSLRAQKETQYF.

The J gene is TRBJ1-1, the V gene TRBV10-3; possibly TRBD1 for D (6 bases). Germline V gene data show CDR1 as ENHRY and CDR2 as SYGVKD. V was cut by 11 bases and J by 0 bases, with 13 bases left in between. CDR3 size: 13 residues. CDR3 nucleotides: TGTGCCGTAGAGGACAGCTTGAACACTGAAGCTTTCTTT. Amino acid sequence: CAVEDSLNTEAFF.

In its sample, this clone was seen a few times. This rearrangement joins TRBV7-9 to TRBJ2-2, with unresolved D. CDR1 is SEHNR, CDR2 FQNEAQ, per germline (reference sequence). This CDR3 contains 15 residues. Trimming left V 3 bases short and J 2 bases short, with 10 bases between. CDR3 sequence: CASSFRSVNTGELFF. The CDR3 region has the DNA TGTGCCAGCAGCTTTAGATCGGTAAACACCGGGGAGCTGTTTTTT. The complete variable domain, with remaining parts taken from reference TRBV7-9 and TRBJ2-2, reads DTGVSQNPRHKITKRGQNVTFRCDPISEHNRLYWYRQTLGQGPEFLTYFQNEAQLEKSRLLSDRFSAERPKGSFSTLEIQRTEQGDSAMYLCASSFRSVNTGELFFGEGSRLTVL.

The chain has TRBV14 and TRBJ2-2, with a possible D match to TRBD2 (6 bases). The CDR3 totals 15 residues. Germline-derived CDR1 and CDR2 are SGHDN and FVKESK. Trimming stripped 4 bases from V and 4 bases from J, with 13 bases between. CDR3 amino acids: CASSLGSGATGELFF. CDR3 bases: TGTGCCAGCAGCCTCGGGTCGGGAGCCACCGGGGAGCTGTTTTTT.

The chain employs TRBV20-1 and TRBJ2-7; D gene uncertain. Germline V gene sequence: CDR1 DFQATT, CDR2 SNEGSKA (reference sequence). Trimming stripped 6 bases from V and 2 bases from J, with 8 bases between. The CDR3 runs to 11 residues. CDR3 region: CSAGQTYEQYF. CDR3 DNA sequence: TGCAGTGCGGGTCAGACCTACGAGCAGTACTTC.

This clone is a singleton in its sample. V usage is TRBV7-2 and J usage is TRBJ1-4; D call uncertain. CDR1 is SGHTA and CDR2 is FQGNSA in the germline V gene. The CDR3 extends over 14 amino acids. Trimming shortened V by 3 bases and J by 6 bases, and 11 bases separated the two germline ends. This CDR3 is CASSFMGADEKLFF. Here the CDR3 DNA reads TGTGCCAGCAGCTTTATGGGTGCCGATGAAAAACTGTTTTTT.

The rearrangement joins TRBV9 to TRBJ1-3, with D unclear. CDR3 length: 15 residues. The germline gives CDR1 SGDLS, CDR2 YYNGEE. With 2 bases removed from V and 0 bases from J, the gap between germline ends came to 9 bases. The CDR3 loop reads CASSVAAVSGNTIYF. The CDR3 nucleotides are TGTGCCAGCAGCGTGGCAGCCGTCTCTGGAAACACCATATATTTT.

This clone was recorded only once. This sequence joins TRBV19 and TRBJ2-2; 8 bases align to TRBD1. The CDR3 runs 17 residues. Germline loops: CDR1 LNHDA, CDR2 SQIVND (reference sequence). Trimming took 6 bases from V and 5 from J; bases not matched to a gene: 14. The CDR3 region has the DNA TGTGCCAGTAGCGCCACAGGGGGAATCTCGGGGACCGGGGAGCTGTTTTTT. This sequence encodes CASSATGGISGTGELFF.

The chain has TRBV19 and TRBJ1-1; D may be TRBD1 (5 bases). Germline V gives CDR1 LNHDA, CDR2 SQIVND (reference sequence). V lost 8 bases and J 7 bases, leaving 11 bases between the germline ends. The CDR3 is 11 residues long. CDR3: CASGGGFEAFF. The CDR3 DNA is TGTGCCAGTGGCGGGGGGTTTGAAGCTTTCTTT.